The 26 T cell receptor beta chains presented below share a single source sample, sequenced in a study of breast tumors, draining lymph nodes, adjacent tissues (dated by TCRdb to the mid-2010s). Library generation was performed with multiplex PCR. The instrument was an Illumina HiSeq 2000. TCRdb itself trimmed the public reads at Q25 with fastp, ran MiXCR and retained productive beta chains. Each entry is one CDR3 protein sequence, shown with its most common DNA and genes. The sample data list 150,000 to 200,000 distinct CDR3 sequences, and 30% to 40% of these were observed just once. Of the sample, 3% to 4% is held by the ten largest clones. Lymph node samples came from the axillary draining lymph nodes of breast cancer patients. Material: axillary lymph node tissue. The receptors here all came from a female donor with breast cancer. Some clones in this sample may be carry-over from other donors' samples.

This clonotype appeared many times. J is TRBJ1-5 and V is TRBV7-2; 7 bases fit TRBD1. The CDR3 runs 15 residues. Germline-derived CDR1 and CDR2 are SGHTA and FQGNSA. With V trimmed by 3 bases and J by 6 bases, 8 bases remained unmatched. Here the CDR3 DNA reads TGTGCCAGCAGCTTGGAAAGGGGGCAGGTTCAGCCCCAGCATTTT. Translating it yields CASSLERGQVQPQHF.

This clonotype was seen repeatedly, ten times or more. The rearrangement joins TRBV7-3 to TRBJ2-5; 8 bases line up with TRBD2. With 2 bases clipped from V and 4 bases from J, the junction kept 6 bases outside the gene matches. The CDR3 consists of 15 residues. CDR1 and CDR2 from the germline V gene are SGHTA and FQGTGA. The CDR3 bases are TGTGCCAGCAGCTTATTGGGACTAGAGAGAGAGACCCAGTACTTC. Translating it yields CASSLLGLERETQYF.

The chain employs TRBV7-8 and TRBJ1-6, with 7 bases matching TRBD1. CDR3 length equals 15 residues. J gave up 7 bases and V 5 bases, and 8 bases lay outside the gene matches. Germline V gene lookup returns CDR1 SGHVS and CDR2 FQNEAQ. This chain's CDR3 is CASSRRDSRNSPLHF. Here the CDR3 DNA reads TGTGCCAGCAGCCGCCGGGACAGTCGCAATTCACCCCTCCACTTT.

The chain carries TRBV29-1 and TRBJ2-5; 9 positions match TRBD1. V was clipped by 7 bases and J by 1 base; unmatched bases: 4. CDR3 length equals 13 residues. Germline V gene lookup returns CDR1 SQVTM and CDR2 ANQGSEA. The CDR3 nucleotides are TGCAGCGCCGCGACAGGGGGCCAAGAGACCCAGTACTTC. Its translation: CSAATGGQETQYF. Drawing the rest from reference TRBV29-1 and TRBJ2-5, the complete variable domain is SAVISQKPSRDICQRGTSLTIQCQVDSQVTMMFWYRQQPGQSLTLIATANQGSEATYESGFVIDKFPISRPNLTFSTLTVSNMSPEDSSIYLCSAATGGQETQYFGPGTRLLVL.

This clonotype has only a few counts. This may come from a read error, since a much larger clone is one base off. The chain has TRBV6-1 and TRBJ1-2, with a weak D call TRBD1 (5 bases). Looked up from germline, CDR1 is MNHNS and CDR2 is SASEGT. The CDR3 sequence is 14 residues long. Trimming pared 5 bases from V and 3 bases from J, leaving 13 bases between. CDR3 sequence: CASSQGGGDYGYTF. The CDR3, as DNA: TGTGCCAGCAGTCAAGGCGGGGGAGACTATGGCTACACCTTC.

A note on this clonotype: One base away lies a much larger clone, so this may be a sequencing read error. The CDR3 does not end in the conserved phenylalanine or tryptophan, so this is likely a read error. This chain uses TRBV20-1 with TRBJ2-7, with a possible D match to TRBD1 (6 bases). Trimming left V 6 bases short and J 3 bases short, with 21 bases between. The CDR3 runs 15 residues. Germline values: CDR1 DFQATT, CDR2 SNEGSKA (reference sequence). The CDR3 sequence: CSARDLTGDLYEQYL. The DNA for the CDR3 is TGCAGTGCCAGGGATTTGACAGGAGACCTCTACGAGCAGTACCTC.

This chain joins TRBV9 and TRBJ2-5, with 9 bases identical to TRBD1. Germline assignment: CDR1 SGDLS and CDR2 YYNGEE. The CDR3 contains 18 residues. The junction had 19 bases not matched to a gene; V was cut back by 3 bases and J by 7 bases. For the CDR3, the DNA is TGTGCCAGCAGCGGAAGCCTTGGGACAGGGAATGAAAGAGGGACCCAGTACTTC. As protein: CASSGSLGTGNERGTQYF.

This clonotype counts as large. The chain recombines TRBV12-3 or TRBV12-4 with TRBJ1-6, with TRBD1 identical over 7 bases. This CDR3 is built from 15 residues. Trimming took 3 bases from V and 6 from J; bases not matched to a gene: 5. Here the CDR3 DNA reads TGTGCCAGCAGTTTTTTGCAGGGGGGTAATTCACCCCTCCACTTT. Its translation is CASSFLQGGNSPLHF.

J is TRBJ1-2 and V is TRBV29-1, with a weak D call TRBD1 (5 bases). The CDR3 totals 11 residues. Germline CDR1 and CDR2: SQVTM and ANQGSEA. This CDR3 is CSENTGYGYTF. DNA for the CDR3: TGCAGTGAGAATACAGGCTATGGCTACACCTTC.

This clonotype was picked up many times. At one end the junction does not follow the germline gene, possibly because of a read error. In DNA form, the CDR3 reads TGTGCCAGCAGCGATCCAGACAGGGAAAACACCTGGGAGCTGTTTTTT. It translates to CASSDPDRENTWELFF. The J gene is TRBJ2-2, the V gene TRBV9; 7 nucleotides align to TRBD1. Germline assignment: CDR1 SGDLS and CDR2 YYNGEE. The CDR3 is 16 residues long.

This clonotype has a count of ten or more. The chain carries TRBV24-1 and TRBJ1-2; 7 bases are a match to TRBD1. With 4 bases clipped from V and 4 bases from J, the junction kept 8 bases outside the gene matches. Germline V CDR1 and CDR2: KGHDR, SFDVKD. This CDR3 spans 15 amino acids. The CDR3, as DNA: TGTGCCACCAGTGACCCAGGACAGGCCATCTATGGCTACACCTTC. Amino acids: CATSDPGQAIYGYTF.

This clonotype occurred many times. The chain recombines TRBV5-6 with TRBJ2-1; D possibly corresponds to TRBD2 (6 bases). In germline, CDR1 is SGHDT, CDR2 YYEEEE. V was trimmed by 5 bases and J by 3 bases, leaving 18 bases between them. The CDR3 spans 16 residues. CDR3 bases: TGTGCCAGCAGTACCCGGGACTTACTACACTACAATGAGCAGTTCTTC. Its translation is CASSTRDLLHYNEQFF.

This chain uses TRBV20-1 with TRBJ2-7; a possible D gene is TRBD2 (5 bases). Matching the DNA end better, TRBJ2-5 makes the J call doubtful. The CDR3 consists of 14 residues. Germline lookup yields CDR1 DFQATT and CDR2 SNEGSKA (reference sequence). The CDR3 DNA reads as TGCAGTGCTAGCCTGGACCGGGGAGAAGGGACCCAGTACTTC. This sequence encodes CSASLDRGEGTQYF.

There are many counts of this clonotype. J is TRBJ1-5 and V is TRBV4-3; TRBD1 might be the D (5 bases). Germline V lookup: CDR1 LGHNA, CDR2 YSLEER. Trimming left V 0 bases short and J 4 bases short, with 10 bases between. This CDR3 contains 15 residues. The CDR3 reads CASSQDWRTNQPQHF. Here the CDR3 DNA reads TGCGCCAGCAGCCAAGATTGGCGGACAAATCAGCCCCAGCATTTT.

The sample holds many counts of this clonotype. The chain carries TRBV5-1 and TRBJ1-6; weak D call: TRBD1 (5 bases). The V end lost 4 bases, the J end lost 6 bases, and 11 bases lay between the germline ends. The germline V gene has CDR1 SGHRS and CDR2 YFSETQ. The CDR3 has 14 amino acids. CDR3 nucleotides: TGCGCCAGCAGCCAGGACATCGCTAATTCACCCCTCCACTTT. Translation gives CASSQDIANSPLHF.

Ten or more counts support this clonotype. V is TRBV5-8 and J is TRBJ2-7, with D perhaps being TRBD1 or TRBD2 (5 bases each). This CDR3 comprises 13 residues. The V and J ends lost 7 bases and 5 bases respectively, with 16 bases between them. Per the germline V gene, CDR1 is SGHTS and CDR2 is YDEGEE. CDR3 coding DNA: TGTGCCAGCCAAGTGGTAGGGACGAACGAGCAGTACTTC. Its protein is CASQVVGTNEQYF.

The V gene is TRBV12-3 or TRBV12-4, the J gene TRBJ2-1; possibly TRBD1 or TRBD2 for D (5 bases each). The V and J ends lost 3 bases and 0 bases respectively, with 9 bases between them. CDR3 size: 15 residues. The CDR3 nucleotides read TGTGCCAGCAGTTTCTCAGGGAGCTCCTACAATGAGCAGTTCTTC. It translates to CASSFSGSSYNEQFF.

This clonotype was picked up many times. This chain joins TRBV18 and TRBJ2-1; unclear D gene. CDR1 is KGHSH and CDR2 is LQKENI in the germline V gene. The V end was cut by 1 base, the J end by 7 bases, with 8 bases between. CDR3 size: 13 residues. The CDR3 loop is CASSPQLRNEQFF. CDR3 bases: TGTGCCAGCTCACCACAACTAAGAAATGAGCAGTTCTTC.

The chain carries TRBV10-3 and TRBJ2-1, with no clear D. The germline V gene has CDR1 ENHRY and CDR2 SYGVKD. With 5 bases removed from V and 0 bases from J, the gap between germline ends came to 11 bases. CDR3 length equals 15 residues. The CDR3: CAISPQPSSYNEQFF. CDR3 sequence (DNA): TGTGCCATCAGTCCACAACCGAGCTCCTACAATGAGCAGTTCTTC.

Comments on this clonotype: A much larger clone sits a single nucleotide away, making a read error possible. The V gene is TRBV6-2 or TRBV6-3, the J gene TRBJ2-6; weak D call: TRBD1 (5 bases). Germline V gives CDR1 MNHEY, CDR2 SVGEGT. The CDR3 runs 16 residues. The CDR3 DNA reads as TGTGCCAGCAGACTATCCAGGGTCTCTGGGGTCAACGTCCTGACTTTC. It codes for CASRLSRVSGVNVLTF.

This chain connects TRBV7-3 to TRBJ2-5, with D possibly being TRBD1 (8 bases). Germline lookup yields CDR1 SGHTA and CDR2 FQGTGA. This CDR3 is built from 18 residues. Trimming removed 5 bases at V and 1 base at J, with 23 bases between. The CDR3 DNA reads TGTGCCAGCAGCCTAGGGACTACCTACGGACAGGGCCAAGAGACCCAGTACTTC. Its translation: CASSLGTTYGQGQETQYF.

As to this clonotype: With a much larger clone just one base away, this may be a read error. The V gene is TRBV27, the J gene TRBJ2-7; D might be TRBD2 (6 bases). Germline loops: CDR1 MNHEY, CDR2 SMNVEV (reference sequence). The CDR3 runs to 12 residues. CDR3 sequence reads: CVSSLWGDEQYF. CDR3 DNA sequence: TGTGTCAGCAGTTTATGGGGGGACGAGCAGTACTTC.

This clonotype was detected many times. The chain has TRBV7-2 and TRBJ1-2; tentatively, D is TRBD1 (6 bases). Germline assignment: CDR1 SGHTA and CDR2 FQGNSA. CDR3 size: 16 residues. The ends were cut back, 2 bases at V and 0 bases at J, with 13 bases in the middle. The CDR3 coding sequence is TGTGCCAGCAGCTTAATGTCCGGACAGCCTAACTATGGCTACACCTTC. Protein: CASSLMSGQPNYGYTF.

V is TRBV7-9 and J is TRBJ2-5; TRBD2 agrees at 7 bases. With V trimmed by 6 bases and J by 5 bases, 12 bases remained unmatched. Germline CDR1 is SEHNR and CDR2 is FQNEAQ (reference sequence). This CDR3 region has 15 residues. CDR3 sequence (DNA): TGTGCCAGCAGACCATGGGGAGGGAACGGTGAGACCCAGTACTTC. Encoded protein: CASRPWGGNGETQYF. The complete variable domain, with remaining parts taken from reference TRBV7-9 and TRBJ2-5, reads DTGVSQNPRHKITKRGQNVTFRCDPISEHNRLYWYRQTLGQGPEFLTYFQNEAQLEKSRLLSDRFSAERPKGSFSTLEIQRTEQGDSAMYLCASRPWGGNGETQYFGPGTRLLVL.

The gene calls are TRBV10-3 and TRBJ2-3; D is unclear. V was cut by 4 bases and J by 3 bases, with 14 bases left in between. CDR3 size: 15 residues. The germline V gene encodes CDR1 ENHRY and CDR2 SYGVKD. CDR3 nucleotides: TGTGCCATCAGTGCTAGATCGGGCAGTACAGATACGCAGTATTTT. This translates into CAISARSGSTDTQYF.

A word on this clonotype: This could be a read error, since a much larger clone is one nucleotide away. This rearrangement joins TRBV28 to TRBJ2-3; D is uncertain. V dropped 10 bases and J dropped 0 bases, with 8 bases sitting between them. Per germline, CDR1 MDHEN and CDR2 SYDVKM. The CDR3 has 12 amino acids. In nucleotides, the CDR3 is TGTGCCACCGTACCTAGCACAGATACGCAGTATTTT. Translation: CATVPSTDTQYF.